This TCR beta chain came from a study of regulatory T cells in long-lasting Graves disease. About the research overall: The term persistent Graves' disease signified upward of 5 years on antithyroid drugs with positive TSH receptor antibodies. Study-wide results and caveats: Rather than thyroid tissue, only peripheral blood underwent study.

To note about this clonotype: Its matching antigen is unknown.

Arm-PCR with iRepertoire HTBI primers amplified the CDR3 regions for these TCR beta libraries. MiXCR, applied by TCRdb to the multiplex PCR reads, yields one record per CDR3 protein. In the table there are under 500,000 distinct CDR3 sequences, less than 25% of which are singletons. As for time point: persistent/refractory GD, antithyroid drugs over 5 years with positive TRAb. Researchers made the TCR library from RNA that was extracted from PBMCs. All patients originated from an endocrinology department located in Xi'an, China. This TCR came from a female donor with Graves disease. The specimen was peripheral blood mononuclear cells (PBMCs), collected when the disease was refractory, from a patient treated with antithyroid drugs.

CDR3 residues: CASSGGQGSSGANVLTF. CDR3 nucleotides: TGTGCCAGCAGTGGGGGACAGGGGTCCTCTGGGGCCAACGTCCTGACTTTC. This rearrangement joins TRBV2 to TRBJ2-6; 10 bases agree with TRBD1. Trimming took 4 bases from V and 0 from J; bases not matched to a gene: 3. Per germline, CDR1 SNHLY and CDR2 FYNNEI. The CDR3 consists of 17 residues.